The 13 T cell receptor beta chains below were found in one sample sequenced in a study of blood T cell repertoires in COVID-19 (dated by TCRdb to about 2020). Receptor amplification or capture employed the immunoSEQ multiplex PCR assay. TCRdb took this table from immuneACCESS and kept in-frame rearrangements with V and J called. Such tables lack part of the clones; where checked against another copy, unresolved V genes explain under half of the gap, and the rest is unexplained. Within this sample are 130,000 to 150,000 clones, with 87% of them counted one time only. The ten largest clonotypes hold approximately 6.2% of the sample. Sequencing was performed on peripheral blood. These receptors all stem from an elderly man with acute or convalescent COVID-19.

The rearrangement uses TRBV4-1 and TRBJ1-4, with unresolved D. The CDR3 consists of 14 residues. CDR1 and CDR2 (germline): MGHRA, YSYEKL. Trimming shortened V by 5 bases and J by 0 bases, and 7 bases separated the two germline ends. CDR3 loop: CASSTGTTNEKLFF. The DNA of the CDR3 is TGCGCCAGCAGCACTGGTACAACTAATGAAAAACTGTTTTTT.

The chain employs TRBV19 and TRBJ1-6; 7 nucleotides match TRBD1. CDR1 and CDR2 (germline): LNHDA, SQIVND (reference sequence). This CDR3 has 14 residues. The V gene end was trimmed by 4 bases and the J gene end by 7 bases; junction bases not matched to a gene: 4. This CDR3 is CASSNPGGNSPLHF. For the CDR3, the DNA is TGTGCCAGTAGTAACCCAGGGGGAAATTCACCCCTCCACTTT.

DNA of the CDR3: TGCGCCAGCAGCCACTACAGGGGGCTGTACTTC. It yields the protein CASSHYRGLYF. The V gene is TRBV4-1, the J gene TRBJ2-5; 9 bases map to TRBD1. There are 11 residues in the CDR3. The V and J ends lost 3 bases and 13 bases, in that order; junction bases with no gene match: 3. Germline CDR1 and CDR2: MGHRA and YSYEKL.

This clone has only one observation. This chain connects TRBV27 to TRBJ2-5, with 8 bases lining up with TRBD1. Germline values: CDR1 MNHEY, CDR2 SMNVEV (reference sequence). V lost 5 bases and J lost 4; bases outside the gene matches: 3. CDR3 length: 13 residues. For the CDR3, the DNA is TGTGCCAGCAGTATACAGGGGGTAGAGACCCAGTACTTC. It specifies CASSIQGVETQYF.

The chain joins TRBV28 to TRBJ2-3, with a tentative D call TRBD2 (7 bases). The germline gives CDR1 MDHEN, CDR2 SYDVKM. V dropped 4 bases and J dropped 4 bases, with 9 bases sitting between them. The CDR3 loop spans 13 amino acids. The CDR3 is CASSWGGADTQYF. The DNA for the CDR3 is TGTGCCAGCAGTTGGGGGGGCGCAGATACGCAGTATTTT.

This rearrangement joins TRBV5-1 to TRBJ1-6, with D perhaps TRBD1 (5 bases). The CDR3 runs to 16 residues. V lost 0 bases to trimming and J lost 3 bases, with 10 bases between them. Germline CDR1 and CDR2: SGHRS and YFSETQ. CDR3 nucleotide sequence: TGCGCCAGCAGCTTGGGGGGGGTGCTCTATAATTCACCCCTCCACTTT. As protein: CASSLGGVLYNSPLHF.

This chain joins TRBV2 and TRBJ1-1; 8 bases map to TRBD1. This CDR3 region has 13 residues. With V trimmed by 6 bases and J by 7 bases, 7 bases remained unmatched. CDR1 and CDR2 (germline): SNHLY, FYNNEI. The CDR3 nucleotides read TGTGCCAGCAGAGTCAGGGGGCAGAATGAAGCTTTCTTT. As protein: CASRVRGQNEAFF.

The rearrangement links TRBV9 to TRBJ1-3; D unresolved. Germline V lookup: CDR1 SGDLS, CDR2 YYNGEE. V shed 4 bases and J shed 2 bases, with 16 bases lying between them. This CDR3 has 16 amino acids. The CDR3 is CASSPTAGLAGNTIYF. CDR3 in DNA: TGTGCCAGCAGCCCGACGGCGGGGTTAGCTGGAAACACCATATATTTT.

The CDR3: CASSLQPGQGAGSYGYTF. In DNA, the CDR3 is TGTGCCAGCAGCTTGCAGCCGGGACAGGGGGCCGGTAGCTATGGCTACACCTTC. The chain couples TRBV5-8 to TRBJ1-2; 12 nucleotides agree with TRBD1. The V segment lost 1 base and the J segment 4 bases; nucleotides outside the gene matches: 11. CDR1 is SGHTS, CDR2 YDEGEE, per germline. The CDR3 totals 18 residues.

The chain employs TRBV27 and TRBJ1-2; perhaps TRBD1 as D (5 bases). With 6 bases removed from V and 0 bases from J, the gap between germline ends came to 17 bases. The CDR3 loop spans 16 amino acids. CDR1 and CDR2 (germline): MNHEY, SMNVEV (reference sequence). The DNA of the CDR3 is TGTGCCAGCAGGCCGGGACTGACTCTAGCTAACTATGGCTACACCTTC. Translation gives CASRPGLTLANYGYTF.

The chain links TRBV2 to TRBJ2-1, with D possibly TRBD1 on 6 matching bases. Trimming took 6 bases from V and 6 from J, leaving 18 bases between them. This CDR3 is built from 15 residues. Germline-derived CDR1 and CDR2 are SNHLY and FYNNEI. DNA of the CDR3: TGTGCCAGCAGGGTGGACAGTTTCTCCGGCAATGAGCAGTTCTTC. Protein: CASRVDSFSGNEQFF.

This chain's CDR3 is CASSKQQGYEQFF. In nucleotides, the CDR3 is TGTGCCAGCAGCAAGCAACAGGGGTATGAGCAGTTCTTC. The V gene is TRBV7-3, the J gene TRBJ2-1; 7 bases are shared with TRBD1. V gave up 5 bases and J gave up 8 bases; unmatched junction bases: 6. Germline V gene data show CDR1 as SGHTA and CDR2 as FQGTGA. The CDR3 totals 13 residues.

The V and J genes are TRBV11-3 and TRBJ2-2; the D is unclear. V lost 0 bases, J lost 7 bases, and 9 bases lay in between. CDR1 is SGHNT, CDR2 YENEEA, per germline. This CDR3 comprises 14 residues. The CDR3 protein is CASSLDPASGELFF. The CDR3 nucleotides are TGTGCCAGCAGCTTAGATCCGGCTAGCGGGGAGCTGTTTTTT.